A selection of T cell receptor beta chains follows, all from one sample in a study of cytomegalovirus exposure and HLA in healthy donors. Clones were read by immunoSEQ multiplex PCR, and TCRdb kept only the in-frame ones, dropping some. The profile shows some 130,000 clones, over 75% of them singletons. Sequenced: PBMCs. These receptors originate from a woman aged 18-29 years in good health and CMV-seropositive. The CDR3 runs from the conserved cysteine through the conserved F or W. The D gene is left open where the match is weak. Clone sizes are given selectively: once, few, many, or a class where the clone is expanded.

>.|.|TRBJ2-1|TRBV9
TGTGCCAGCAGCGAGGGGGGACTATACAATGAGCAGTTCTTC
CASSEGGLYNEQFF
>.|.|TRBJ2-1|TRBV6-5
TGTGCCAGCAGTTACCTGACAGGAGAGAAAAATGAGCAGTTCTTC
CASSYLTGEKNEQFF
>.|.|TRBJ1-1|TRBV5-4
TGTGCCAGCAGCCTGACAGCGTTTACTGAAGCTTTCTTT
CASSLTAFTEAFF
>.|.|TRBJ1-2|TRBV19
TGTGCCAGTACCTTTAAACAGGGATTGTATGGCTACACCTTC
CASTFKQGLYGYTF
>TRBD1|.|TRBJ1-5|TRBV2
TGTGCCAGCAATGACAGGGCTAGCAATCAGCCCCAGCATTTT
CASNDRASNQPQHF
>TRBD1|.|TRBJ1-2|TRBV15
TGTGCCACCAGACCTCTAACAGGGGCCTATGGCTACACCTTC
CATRPLTGAYGYTF
>.|.|TRBJ1-1|TRBV11-1
TGTGCCAGCAGCCAGTGGGCCGACGAGGGGAGGGACACTGAAGCTTTCTTT
CASSQWADEGRDTEAFF
>TRBD1|.|TRBJ1-2|TRBV7-2
TGTGCCAGCAGCTCCGGACAGGGGGCTTATGGCTACACCTTC
CASSSGQGAYGYTF
>TRBD1|once|TRBJ2-7|TRBV29-1
TGCAGCGTTGTAGGGGACAGGGGAGGCGAGCAGTACTTC
CSVVGDRGGEQYF
>.|once|TRBJ2-3|TRBV27
TGTGCCAGCAGTCGGGGGGCGACTAACGGAGATACGCAGTATTTT
CASSRGATNGDTQYF
>.|.|TRBJ2-7|TRBV6-5
TGTGCCAGCAGTTTGGACAGAGCCTACGAGCAGTACTTC
CASSLDRAYEQYF
>.|few|TRBJ1-5|TRBV30
TGTGCCTGGAGTGAGGACAGACGTCAGCCCCAGCATTTT
CAWSEDRRQPQHF
>TRBD2|.|TRBJ2-7|TRBV5-1
TGCGCCAGCAGCTTGGGACTAGCGGGACACTCAGGCGAGCAGTACTTC
CASSLGLAGHSGEQYF
>.|.|TRBJ1-2|TRBV28
TGTGCCAGCAGCCCTAGAGGGAGCTGGGTATATGGCTACACCTTC
CASSPRGSWVYGYTF
>.|.|TRBJ2-1|TRBV11-2
TGTGCCAGCAGCTTAACTGATATCTCCTACAATGAGCAGTTCTTC
CASSLTDISYNEQFF
>TRBD1|.|TRBJ1-4|TRBV6-5
TGTGCCAGCAGTTATACCGGGACAGGGGGTGAAAAACTGTTTTTT
CASSYTGTGGEKLFF
>.|few|TRBJ2-2|TRBV13
TGTGCCAGCAGCCTCAGGGTGGCCGGGGAGCTGTTTTTT
CASSLRVAGELFF
>.|.|TRBJ1-1|TRBV11-3
TGTGCCAGCAGCTTAGCGAGGAACACTGAAGCTTTCTTT
CASSLARNTEAFF
>TRBD1|.|TRBJ1-1|TRBV12-5
TGTGCTAGTGGTCCGGGACAGAGGGAGACTGAAGCTTTCTTT
CASGPGQRETEAFF
>.|.|TRBJ2-3|TRBV2
TGTGCCAGCAGTGACCGGCTAGCGATAGATACGCAGTATTTT
CASSDRLAIDTQYF
>.|.|TRBJ1-2|TRBV10-1
TGCGCCAGCAGTGAGTCGGTTCCACTCCCCTATGGCTACACCTTC
CASSESVPLPYGYTF
>.|.|TRBJ2-5|TRBV18
TGTGCCAGCTCACAGGGACTGGGGGAGACCCAGTACTTC
CASSQGLGETQYF
>.|.|TRBJ1-5|TRBV5-5
TGTGCCAGCAGCCCAGGGATGGGTCGCAATCAGCCCCAGCATTTT
CASSPGMGRNQPQHF
>.|.|TRBJ1-5|TRBV2
TGTGCCAGCAGTGAAGCAGGGGTTCGGCAGCCCCAGCATTTT
CASSEAGVRQPQHF
>.|.|TRBJ2-7|TRBV6-6
TGTGCCAGCAGTTCCTATAACGAGCAGTACTTC
CASSSYNEQYF
>.|.|TRBJ2-7|TRBV9
TGTGCCAGCAGCGTCGAACAGGGTTCCTACGAGCAGTACTTC
CASSVEQGSYEQYF
>.|.|TRBJ2-2|TRBV10-3
TGTGCCATCAGCAGGGGATGGAACACCGGGGAGCTGTTTTTT
CAISRGWNTGELFF
>.|.|TRBJ2-3|TRBV7-9
TGTGCCAGCAGCCTAAAAGTTTCAGATACGCAGTATTTT
CASSLKVSDTQYF
>TRBD1|.|TRBJ1-1|TRBV19
TGTGCCAGTAGTACAAATAACAGGGGAGCGAACACTGAAGCTTTCTTT
CASSTNNRGANTEAFF
>.|.|TRBJ1-2|TRBV10-1
TGCGCCAGCAGAGACAGGACAGCAACTAACTATGGCTACACCTTC
CASRDRTATNYGYTF
>TRBD1|.|TRBJ2-7|TRBV7-2
TGTGCCAGCAGCCTAGACAGGGGCTCCTACGAGCAGTACTTC
CASSLDRGSYEQYF
>TRBD1|.|TRBJ2-7|TRBV30
TGTGCCTGGAGTAACAGGGGGGTGGAGCAGTACTTC
CAWSNRGVEQYF
>TRBD2|.|TRBJ2-1|TRBV10-3
TGTGCCATCAGTTCTAGCGGCCTAAACAATGAGCAGTTCTTC
CAISSSGLNNEQFF
>.|few|TRBJ1-1|TRBV27
TGTGCCAGCAGTTTATCGGGACTTAACACTGAAGCTTTCTTT
CASSLSGLNTEAFF
>.|.|TRBJ1-3|TRBV19
TGTGCCAGTAGTAGCCCCCCGAGCGGGGGCACCATATATTTT
CASSSPPSGGTIYF
>.|.|TRBJ1-1|TRBV6-4
TGTGCCAGCAGAAGACAGGTGAACACTGAAGCTTTCTTT
CASRRQVNTEAFF
>.|.|TRBJ2-1|TRBV9
TGTGCCAGCAGCGTAGCAGGAACCCATGAGCAGTTCTTC
CASSVAGTHEQFF
>.|.|TRBJ2-7|TRBV19
TGTGCCAGTAGTCAGCAGGGCCTGAACGACGAGCAGTACTTC
CASSQQGLNDEQYF
>TRBD1|.|TRBJ1-5|TRBV9
TGTGCCAGCAGCTCTAGAGCCCTCTTTGAATATCGACAGGGGGCAGAGAACAATCAGCCCCAGCATTTT
CASSSRALFEYRQGAENNQPQHF
>.|once|TRBJ1-4|TRBV5-1
TGCGCCAGCAGCTTTCGACCGACAGAGAGGAATGAAAAACTGTTTTTT
CASSFRPTERNEKLFF
>.|.|TRBJ1-4|TRBV19
TGTGCCAGTAGTATTTCTCGGGAAACTAATGAAAAACTGTTTTTT
CASSISRETNEKLFF
>TRBD2|once|TRBJ2-7|TRBV2
TGTGCCAGCAGTGAAGAGCGGGGATTCTCCTACGAGCAGTACTTC
CASSEERGFSYEQYF
>.|.|TRBJ1-2|TRBV21-1
TGTGCCAGCAGCCTCGTCAAGAAGAAACTTGGAGGGAACTATGGCTACACCTTC
CASSLVKKKLGGNYGYTF
>.|.|TRBJ2-7|TRBV10-3
TGTGCCATCAGTGAGAATAGGAGCGGGACGGGGGCCGTCAAGCAGTACTTC
CAISENRSGTGAVKQYF
>TRBD2|.|TRBJ2-3|TRBV5-6
TGTGCCAGCAGCTTGACCGCGGGGGGACGGGGAGATACGCAGTATTTT
CASSLTAGGRGDTQYF
>TRBD1|.|TRBJ1-2|TRBV6-4
TGTGCCAGCAGTGCTGGACAGGGGTTTGGCTACACCTTC
CASSAGQGFGYTF
>TRBD1|.|TRBJ2-7|TRBV5-8
TGTGCCAGCAGCCGGACAGGGTACGGGTTCGAGCAGTACTTC
CASSRTGYGFEQYF
>.|.|TRBJ1-1|TRBV7-3
TGTGCCAGCAGCTTAAGTATGGGGGGGAACACTGAAGCTTTCTTT
CASSLSMGGNTEAFF
>.|.|TRBJ2-1|TRBV6-1
TGTGCCAGCAGTGACCTAGCGAATGAGCAGTTCTTC
CASSDLANEQFF
>TRBD1|few|TRBJ1-6|TRBV6-1
TGTGCCAGTTCCCTTACCGGACAGGGAGGGTCACCCCTCCACTTT
CASSLTGQGGSPLHF
>TRBD1|.|TRBJ1-1|TRBV19
TGTGCCAGTAGCCTTATCACAGGGGCCGCTTTCTTT
CASSLITGAAFF